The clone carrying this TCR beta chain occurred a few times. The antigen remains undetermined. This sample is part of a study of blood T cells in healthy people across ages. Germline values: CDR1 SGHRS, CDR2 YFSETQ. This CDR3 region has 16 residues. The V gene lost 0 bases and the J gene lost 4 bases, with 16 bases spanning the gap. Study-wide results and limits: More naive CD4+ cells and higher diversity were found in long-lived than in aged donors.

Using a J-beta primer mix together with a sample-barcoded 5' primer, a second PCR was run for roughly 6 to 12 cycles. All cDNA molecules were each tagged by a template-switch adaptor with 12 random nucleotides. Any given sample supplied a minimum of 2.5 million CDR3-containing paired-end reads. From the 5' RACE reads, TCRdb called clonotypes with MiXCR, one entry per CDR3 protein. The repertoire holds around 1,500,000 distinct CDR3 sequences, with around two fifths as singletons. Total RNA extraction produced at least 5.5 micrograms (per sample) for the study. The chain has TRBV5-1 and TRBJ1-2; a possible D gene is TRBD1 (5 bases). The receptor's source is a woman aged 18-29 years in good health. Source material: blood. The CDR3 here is CASSLEMTASFYGYTF. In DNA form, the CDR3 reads TGCGCCAGCAGCTTGGAGATGACAGCCTCCTTCTATGGCTACACCTTC.